The 27 T cell receptor beta chains below all came from one sample that was sequenced in a study of shared clonotypes between healthy human individuals. Assay: immunoSEQ multiplex PCR; the TCRdb copy retains only in-frame clones and omits some. The table includes about 1 million clones, roughly 80% detected once. The sequenced material came from memory CD4+ T cells sorted from blood. Subset indicated: CD45RA-negative fraction. These TCRs come from a man younger than 35 in good health.

The chain joins TRBV7-9 to TRBJ1-5; D gene unclear. This CDR3 has 14 amino acids. Trimming stripped 2 bases from V and 2 bases from J, with 7 bases between. CDR1 SEHNR and CDR2 FQNEAQ come from the germline V gene (reference sequence). CDR3 amino acids: CASSLSGGNQPQHF. The CDR3 DNA follows: TGTGCCAGCAGCTTATCCGGGGGCAATCAGCCCCAGCATTTT.

This clone showed up just once. The rearrangement uses TRBV7-9 and TRBJ2-1; 8 bases line up with TRBD2. This CDR3 contains 14 residues. With V trimmed by 5 bases and J by 11 bases, 11 bases remained unmatched. The germline V gene has CDR1 SEHNR and CDR2 FQNEAQ (reference sequence). The CDR3: CASSQGKREGQQFF. The CDR3 bases are TGTGCCAGCAGCCAGGGGAAACGGGAGGGCCAGCAGTTCTTC.

The chain recombines TRBV2 with TRBJ2-5; D not resolved. Germline-derived CDR1 and CDR2 are SNHLY and FYNNEI. Trimming took off 4 bases at V and 4 bases at J, with 7 bases between the two ends. There are 12 residues in the CDR3. CDR3 loop: CASSVKGETQYF. The CDR3 nucleotides read TGTGCCAGCAGTGTAAAGGGAGAGACCCAGTACTTC.

This clone showed up just once. The rearrangement joins TRBV7-6 to TRBJ2-4; possible D gene TRBD2, 5 bases. The germline V gene encodes CDR1 SGHVS and CDR2 FNYEAQ. The ends were cut back, 5 bases at V and 5 bases at J, with 13 bases in the middle. The CDR3 sequence is 14 residues long. The CDR3 loop reads CASSPGRTQNIQYF. The CDR3 nucleotides read TGTGCCAGCAGCCCCGGGCGGACTCAAAACATTCAGTACTTC. The variable domain in full, with the rest retrieved from reference TRBV7-6 and TRBJ2-4, is GAGVSQSPRYKVTKRGQDVALRCDPISGHVSLYWYRQALGQGPEFLTYFNYEAQQDKSGLPNDRFSAERPEGSISTLTIQRTEQRDSAMYRCASSPGRTQNIQYFGAGTRLSVL.

This chain connects TRBV4-1 to TRBJ1-6; the D is unclear. Trimming stripped 3 bases from V and 6 bases from J, with 15 bases between. The germline gives CDR1 MGHRA, CDR2 YSYEKL. The CDR3 totals 16 residues. The DNA for the CDR3 is TGCGCCAGCAGCCAGCAACGCGGGGAAATTAATTCACCCCTCCACTTT. Translated, it gives CASSQQRGEINSPLHF.

V is TRBV5-4 and J is TRBJ2-7, with D perhaps matching TRBD1 (5 bases). The CDR3 runs 13 residues. Germline V gene lookup returns CDR1 SGHNT and CDR2 YYREEE (reference sequence). The germline V and J ends were trimmed by 0 bases and 3 bases, with 7 bases remaining between them. CDR3 protein: CASSLGQRYEQYF. The CDR3 DNA reads TGTGCCAGCAGCTTGGGACAGCGCTACGAGCAGTACTTC.

The V and J genes are TRBV6-1 and TRBJ1-6; weak D call: TRBD1 (6 bases). Trimming took off 5 bases at V and 7 bases at J, with 12 bases between the two ends. This CDR3 region has 14 residues. CDR1 and CDR2 from the germline V gene are MNHNS and SASEGT. The CDR3 sequence is CASSPGGGNSPLHF. CDR3 nucleotide sequence: TGTGCCAGCAGTCCCGGGGGGGGCAATTCACCCCTCCACTTT.

The rearrangement links TRBV5-4 to TRBJ1-1, with TRBD1 as a possible D gene (6 bases). The V end was cut by 0 bases, the J end by 5 bases, with 14 bases between. The germline V gene encodes CDR1 SGHNT and CDR2 YYREEE (reference sequence). The CDR3 spans 15 residues. This CDR3 is CASSLAGAEGTEAFF. The CDR3 bases are TGTGCCAGCAGCTTGGCGGGGGCCGAGGGGACTGAAGCTTTCTTT.

The rearrangement links TRBV10-3 to TRBJ1-5; tentatively, D is TRBD1 (6 bases). The germline V and J ends were trimmed by 5 bases and 9 bases, with 17 bases remaining between them. This CDR3 spans 14 amino acids. Germline CDR1 and CDR2: ENHRY and SYGVKD. As DNA, the CDR3 is TGTGCCATCAGTCCAGACAGGACCTATGGGCCCCAGCATTTT. As protein: CAISPDRTYGPQHF.

This chain connects TRBV5-8 to TRBJ2-2; 9 bases map to TRBD2. The germline V gene has CDR1 SGHTS and CDR2 YDEGEE. J gave up 1 base and V 4 bases, and 5 bases lay outside the gene matches. The CDR3 has 16 amino acids. The CDR3, as DNA: TGTGCCAGCAGCGAGCTAGCGGGGCTGAACACCGGGGAGCTGTTTTTT. It yields the protein CASSELAGLNTGELFF.

The chain recombines TRBV6-5 with TRBJ1-2; D is unclear. Trimming stripped 0 bases from V and 0 bases from J, with 8 bases between. CDR3 length equals 15 residues. Germline CDR1 is MNHEY and CDR2 is SVGAGI. The chain's CDR3 is CASSYSAEANYGYTF. CDR3 bases: TGTGCCAGCAGTTACTCGGCAGAAGCTAACTATGGCTACACCTTC.

The V call is TRBV7-2, the J call TRBJ2-7; D possibly corresponds to TRBD2 (6 bases). The germline gives CDR1 SGHTA, CDR2 FQGNSA. The CDR3 length is 16 residues. V was cut by 5 bases and J by 0 bases, with 17 bases left in between. The CDR3 DNA sequence: TGTGCCAGCAGCCCTAGACTAGGCCAGAGCTCCTACGAGCAGTACTTC. This translates into CASSPRLGQSSYEQYF.

In DNA form, the CDR3 reads TGCGCCAGCAGCCTGGCACCCCGAGAGACCCAGTACTTC. Its protein product is CASSLAPRETQYF. The chain links TRBV4-1 to TRBJ2-5; no reliable D call. The length of the CDR3 is 13 residues. Germline V lookup: CDR1 MGHRA, CDR2 YSYEKL. The V and J ends lost 4 bases and 4 bases respectively, with 10 bases between them.

In its sample, this clone was seen a few times. The V and J genes are TRBV30 and TRBJ1-6; the match to TRBD1 covers 7 bases. The CDR3 consists of 14 residues. V dropped 4 bases and J dropped 9; count of bases not matched to a gene: 9. Germline CDR1 is GTSNPN and CDR2 is SVGIG (reference sequence). CDR3 nucleotide sequence: TGTGCCTGGAATAGAGGGGGCCTCAGTTCACCCCTCCACTTT. This codes for CAWNRGGLSSPLHF.

The gene calls are TRBV11-3 and TRBJ2-1; 13 bases align to TRBD2. This CDR3 is built from 15 residues. Germline CDR1 reads SGHNT; CDR2 reads YENEEA. V gave up 6 bases and J gave up 9 bases; unmatched junction bases: 8. This chain's CDR3 is CASSLTSGRAGEQFF. The DNA for the CDR3 is TGTGCCAGCAGTTTAACTAGCGGGAGGGCTGGTGAGCAGTTCTTC.

This chain uses TRBV6-6 with TRBJ1-1; no clear D. The CDR3 runs 16 residues. Germline values: CDR1 MNHNY, CDR2 SVGAGI (reference sequence). Trimming removed 7 bases at V and 5 bases at J, with 23 bases between. This CDR3 is CASTSVETSTRTEAFF. The CDR3 nucleotides are TGTGCCAGCACCTCTGTTGAGACTAGCACGAGGACTGAAGCTTTCTTT.

The chain combines TRBV28 with TRBJ1-1, with D possibly matching TRBD1 (5 bases). V lost 7 bases and J lost 6, with 18 bases in between. The CDR3 length is 14 residues. Per the germline V gene, CDR1 is MDHEN and CDR2 is SYDVKM. The CDR3 loop is CASIPGGRGPEAFF. The CDR3, as DNA: TGTGCCAGCATCCCTGGGGGTAGGGGCCCTGAAGCTTTCTTT.

CDR3 coding DNA: TGTGCCAGCAGCTTAGTCCGGACAGTTGGCTACACCTTC. Translating gives CASSLVRTVGYTF. The chain carries TRBV7-8 and TRBJ1-2; a weak D match, TRBD1 (6 bases). Trimming took off 1 base at V and 7 bases at J, with 10 bases between the two ends. The CDR3 runs to 13 residues. Germline V gene sequence: CDR1 SGHVS, CDR2 FQNEAQ.

The rearrangement links TRBV25-1 to TRBJ2-1; tentatively, D is TRBD1 or TRBD2 (6 bases each). Germline CDR1 MGHDK, CDR2 SYGVNS. This CDR3 spans 16 amino acids. V was trimmed by 7 bases and J by 4 bases, leaving 20 bases between them. The CDR3 loop reads CASTDPTRGEYNEQFF. CDR3 nucleotides: TGTGCCAGCACCGACCCGACTAGGGGGGAATACAATGAGCAGTTCTTC.

This clone was counted only a few times. The CDR3 DNA is TGTGCCAGCAGCGCCGGGAGAGGTTCACCCCTCCACTTT. Translation: CASSAGRGSPLHF. V usage is TRBV11-2 and J usage is TRBJ1-6; D is ambiguous. This CDR3 spans 13 amino acids. Trimming removed 5 bases from V and 9 bases from J, with 11 bases in between. Per germline, CDR1 SGHAT and CDR2 FQNNGV.

This clone was found a few times. J is TRBJ2-5 and V is TRBV5-4, with a tentative D call TRBD1 (5 bases). Germline CDR1 SGHNT, CDR2 YYREEE (reference sequence). The CDR3 sequence is 14 residues long. Trimming shortened V by 0 bases and J by 4 bases, and 10 bases separated the two germline ends. DNA for the CDR3: TGTGCCAGCAGCTTGGAAATAAGGGGAGAGACCCAGTACTTC. Protein: CASSLEIRGETQYF.

This rearrangement joins TRBV14 to TRBJ1-6, with 7 bases aligning to TRBD1. This CDR3 has 14 residues. The germline CDR1 and CDR2 sequences are SGHDN and FVKESK. J lost 9 bases, V lost 4 bases, and 6 bases had no gene match. CDR3 residues: CASSPAGGASPLHF. CDR3 sequence (DNA): TGTGCCAGCAGCCCCGCAGGGGGGGCTTCACCCCTCCACTTT.

This clone came up a few times. This chain joins TRBV5-1 and TRBJ2-3, with D tentatively TRBD2 (6 bases). Deletions cut 0 bases from V and 2 bases from J, with 25 bases between. The germline CDR1 and CDR2 sequences are SGHRS and YFSETQ. There are 20 residues in the CDR3. The CDR3 DNA reads as TGCGCCAGCAGCTTGGTCGGCAATACCGGGACTGCTCTCAACACAGATACGCAGTATTTT. It encodes CASSLVGNTGTALNTDTQYF.

The chain recombines TRBV29-1 with TRBJ1-5, with D tentatively TRBD1 (5 bases). The ends were cut back, 6 bases at V and 4 bases at J, with 16 bases in the middle. CDR3 length: 14 residues. CDR1 and CDR2 from the germline V gene are SQVTM and ANQGSEA. The CDR3 reads CSVSGGTGNQPQHF. CDR3 DNA sequence: TGCAGCGTCTCCGGGGGTACGGGGAATCAGCCCCAGCATTTT.

As to this clone: Within the sample, other DNA sequences also encode this same CDR3. The rearrangement links TRBV7-2 to TRBJ1-1; 7 bases fit TRBD1. The V gene end was trimmed by 3 bases and the J gene end by 0 bases; junction bases not matched to a gene: 1. Per the germline V gene, CDR1 is SGHTA and CDR2 is FQGNSA. The length of the CDR3 is 14 residues. CDR3 coding DNA: TGTGCCAGCAGCTTTGGGACAGTGAACACTGAAGCTTTCTTT. This translates into CASSFGTVNTEAFF.

This chain links TRBV5-5 with TRBJ2-5, with 7 bases identical to TRBD1. Germline assignment: CDR1 SGHKS and CDR2 YYEKEE (reference sequence). The CDR3 totals 14 residues. V was clipped by 5 bases and J by 5 bases; unmatched bases: 9. CDR3 nucleotide sequence: TGTGCCAGCAGGGGGACAGCCAGTCCGGAGACCCAGTACTTC. Its protein is CASRGTASPETQYF.

A note on this clone: This clone may be a read error of a much larger clone one base away. The rearrangement joins TRBV7-6 to TRBJ2-3, with 13 positions matching TRBD2. Per germline, CDR1 SGHVS and CDR2 FNYEAQ. The CDR3 sequence is 14 residues long. In DNA, the CDR3 is TGTGCCAGCCGACTAGCGGGGGGAACAGATGCGCAGTATTTT. It specifies CASRLAGGTDAQYF. The full variable domain, in which reference TRBV7-6 and TRBJ2-3 provide the parts outside the CDR3, is GAGVSQSPRYKVTKRGQDVALRCDPISGHVSLYWYRQALGQGPEFLTYFNYEAQQDKSGLPNDRFSAERPEGSISTLTIQRTEQRDSAMYRCASRLAGGTDAQYFGPGTRLTVL.